This TCR beta chain originates from a study of blood T cell repertoires in COVID-19. Study-level information: PBMCs, B-cell-depleted T cells, or T cells were the source of the cDNA or gDNA that made up the material.

Sequencing was performed with immunoSEQ multiplex PCR; in TCRdb, only in-frame clones are kept and a portion is missing. This table has roughly 190,000 clones, roughly 80% appearing once. Recruitment covered 20 to 25 US areas and drew participants whose ages spanned about 18 to 100 years. Assignments of participants to cohorts depended upon their own reported clinical history. Among Cohort 3 donors, those recovered had two negative PCRs, clearance, or symptom resolution. Material: PBMCs or T cells enriched from blood (not recorded which). This clonotype was sampled from a man aged 35 to 55 who had recovered from COVID-19.

As DNA, the CDR3 is TGTGCCAGCAGCCAAGGAGTGGGGGGCACTGAAGCTTTCTTT. Its protein is CASSQGVGGTEAFF. The rearrangement links TRBV3-1 (or the pseudogene TRBV3-2) to TRBJ1-1, with D possibly being TRBD1 (5 bases). CDR1 is LGHDT, CDR2 YNNKEL, per germline (reference sequence). V dropped 1 base and J dropped 4 bases, with 10 bases sitting between them. The CDR3 covers 14 residues.